These 3 T cell receptor beta chains were all obtained from the same sample, sequenced in a study of cytomegalovirus exposure and HLA in healthy donors. Data came from immunoSEQ multiplex PCR; TCRdb stores just in-frame clones and leaves some out. Of some 69,000 clones in the sample, 90% to 95% were seen once. Sequences were obtained from PBMCs. These receptors all stem from a man younger than 35 in good health and CMV-seropositive.

This sequence joins TRBV7-9 and TRBJ2-1; 11 bases are a match to TRBD2. Germline CDR1 and CDR2: SEHNR and FQNEAQ (reference sequence). V trimming: 0 bases; J trimming: 0 bases; junction bases outside the gene matches: 7. This CDR3 has 19 residues. In nucleotides, the CDR3 is TGTGCCAGCAGCTTAGCTGTAGCGGGAGGGACCCTCTCCTACAATGAGCAGTTCTTC. Amino acid sequence: CASSLAVAGGTLSYNEQFF.

J is TRBJ2-1 and V is TRBV5-6; the D gene is possibly TRBD2 (5 bases). Germline CDR1 reads SGHDT; CDR2 reads YYEEEE. This CDR3 comprises 16 residues. Trimming shortened V by 4 bases and J by 5 bases, and 19 bases separated the two germline ends. The CDR3 reads CASSPYLANFNNEQFF. In DNA form, the CDR3 reads TGTGCCAGCAGCCCTTATCTAGCAAATTTTAACAATGAGCAGTTCTTC.

This chain uses TRBV27 with TRBJ1-6; TRBD1 matches at 9 bases. This CDR3 is built from 14 residues. Germline CDR1 reads MNHEY; CDR2 reads SMNVEV (reference sequence). V gave up 6 bases and J gave up 9 bases; unmatched junction bases: 6. The CDR3 coding sequence is TGTGCCAGCAGCGAACAGGGGGCGGCTTCACCCCTCCACTTT. It specifies CASSEQGAASPLHF.